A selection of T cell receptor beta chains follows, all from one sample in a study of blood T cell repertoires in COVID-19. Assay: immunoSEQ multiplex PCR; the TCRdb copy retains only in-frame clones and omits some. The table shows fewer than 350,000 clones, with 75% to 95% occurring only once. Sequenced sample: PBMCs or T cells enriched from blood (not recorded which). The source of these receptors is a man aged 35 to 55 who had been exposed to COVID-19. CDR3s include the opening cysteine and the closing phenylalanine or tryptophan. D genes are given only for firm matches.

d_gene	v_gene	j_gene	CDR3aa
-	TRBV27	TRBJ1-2	CATCDGDCYGYTF
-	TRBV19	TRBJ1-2	CASGSVQRYGYTF
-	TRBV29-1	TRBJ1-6	CSVMGHSNSPLHF
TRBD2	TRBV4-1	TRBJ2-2	CASSLAGGQTGELFF
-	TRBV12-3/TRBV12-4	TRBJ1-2	CASSLQGLYGYTF
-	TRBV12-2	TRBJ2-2	CASRLSSGKKTGKNTGELFF
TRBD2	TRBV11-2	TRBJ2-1	CASSLHPTSGSYNEQFF
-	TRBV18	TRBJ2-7	CASSTSRPYEQYF
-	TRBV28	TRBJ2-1	CASRVGRASYNEQFF
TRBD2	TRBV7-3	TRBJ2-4	CASSLDRTSGIGNIQYF
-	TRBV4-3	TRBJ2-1	CASSQDGGNEQFF
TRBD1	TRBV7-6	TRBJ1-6	CASSETGNYNSPLHF
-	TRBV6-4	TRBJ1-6	CASSQGSDSPLHF
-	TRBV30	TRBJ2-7	CAWSVSVEQYF
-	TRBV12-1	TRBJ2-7	CASSRQNLEDRGSYEQYF
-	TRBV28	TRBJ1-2	CASSLNRDNYGYTF
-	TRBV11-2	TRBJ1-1	CASSPGTNTEAFF
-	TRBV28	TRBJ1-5	CASSLIATGGNQPQHF
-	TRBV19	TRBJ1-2	CASSIGRGRYGYTF
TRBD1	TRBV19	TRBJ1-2	CASSIPGTGANYGYTF
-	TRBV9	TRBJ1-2	CASSVGQVVDGYTF
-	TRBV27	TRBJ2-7	CASSVTGTEQYF
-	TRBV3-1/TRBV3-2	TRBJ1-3	CASSQDRWALSGNTIYF
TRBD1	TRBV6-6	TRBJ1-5	CASSLYTGGGFNQPQHF
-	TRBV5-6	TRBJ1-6	CASSWRTPGSQNSPLHF
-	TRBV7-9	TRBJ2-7	CASSRNGGIPGQYF
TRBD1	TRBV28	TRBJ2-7	CAISVTPGQGAWEQYF
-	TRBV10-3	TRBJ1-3	CAIRDSQGNTIYF
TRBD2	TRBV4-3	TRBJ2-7	CASSQEANGAGGPEQYF
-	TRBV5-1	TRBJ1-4	CASSYYGQSNEKLFF
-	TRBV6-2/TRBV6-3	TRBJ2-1	CASSPIAVLSYNEQFF
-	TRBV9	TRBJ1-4	CASSVVGAAGEKLFF
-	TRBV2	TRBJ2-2	CASSEQGITGELFF
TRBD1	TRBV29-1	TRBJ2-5	CSVESQGADETQYF
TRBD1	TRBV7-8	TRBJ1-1	CASSLIDRVTNTEAFF
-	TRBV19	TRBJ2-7	CASSINQGGEQYF
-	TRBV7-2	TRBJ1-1	CASSRTDTEAFF